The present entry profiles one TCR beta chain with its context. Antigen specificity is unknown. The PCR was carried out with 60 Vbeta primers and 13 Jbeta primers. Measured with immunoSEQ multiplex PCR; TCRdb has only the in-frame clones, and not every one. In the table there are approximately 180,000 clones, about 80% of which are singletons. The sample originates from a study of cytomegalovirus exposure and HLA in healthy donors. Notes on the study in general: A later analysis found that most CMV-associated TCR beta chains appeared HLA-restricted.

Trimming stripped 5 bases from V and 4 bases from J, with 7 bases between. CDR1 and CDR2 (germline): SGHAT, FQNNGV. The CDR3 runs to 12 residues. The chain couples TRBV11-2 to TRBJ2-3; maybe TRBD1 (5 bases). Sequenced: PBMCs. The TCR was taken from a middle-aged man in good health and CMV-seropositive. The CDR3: CASSGAADTQYF. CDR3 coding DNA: TGTGCCAGCAGCGGGGCTGCAGATACGCAGTATTTT.